This section outlines one TCR beta chain sequence together with its context. Its recognized antigen is unknown. Libraries were built with 5' RACE. Preparation of each TCR library used roughly 3,300 ng of total RNA. For each sample, cDNA was synthesized in eight separate reactions using SMARTScribe reverse transcriptase. During cDNA synthesis, unique molecular identifiers containing a 6-nucleotide sample barcode were introduced by template switching. TCRalpha and TCRbeta cDNA was amplified by two nested PCRs of approximately 16 and 10 cycles, with bead purification after each PCR. Before amplification, the cDNA was both treated with uracil DNA-glycosylase and purified with the QIAquick PCR purification kit. The second PCR was the step at which Illumina TruSeq-compatible adapters and sample-specific barcodes were added. Library quality and concentration were checked on TapeStation and Qubit, and libraries were pooled at around 4.9 ng each. The pooled libraries were sequenced with 2 x 100 bp reads and custom sequencing primers on an Illumina HiSeq2500 single-index Rapid Run. The authors processed their data as follows. PCR and sequencing errors were corrected by UMI-based consensus assembly using MiGEC version 1.2.6. MiXCR version 2.1.1 was used for V(D)J alignment, clonotype assembly and CDR3 extraction. Normalisation of gene usage, clonotype sharing and MAIT/NKT TCR abundance was achieved by analysing the top 1000, 10 000 and 20 000 clonotypes per sample. After downsampling to 27 000 UMIs, diversity was calculated as the inverse Simpson index using the vegan R package. Paired Mann-Whitney U tests were applied to discordant twin pairs, with Benjamini-Hochberg correction for multiple testing. Each entry corresponds to one CDR3 protein sequence from reads that TCRdb reprocessed, and DNA is not given. The V and J calls were determined by TCRdb, not by the authors. The table for this sample shows about 380,000 distinct CDR3 sequences. The ten biggest clones cover approximately 2.4% of the sample.

The data were taken from a study of monozygotic twins with inflammatory bowel disease (dated by TCRdb to about 2019). In the study overall: The full study comprised 30 or so monozygotic twin pairs: nine German pairs (four IBD-concordant, five IBD-discordant) and 19 IBD-discordant Danish pairs. The search for disease-associated traits relied mainly on comparing, within discordant pairs, IBD patients with their genetically identical healthy co-twins. Each individual had, on average, about 151 000 unique TCRalpha sequences and 181 000 unique TCRbeta sequences available for analysis. Overall study results and their limits: Fewer clonotypes were shared with other individuals by IBD patients than by healthy twins, most markedly in patients showing signs of disease activity. TCRbeta repertoire diversity, by inverse Simpson index, was decreased in IBD patients compared with their healthy co-twins. Repertoire similarity did not differ between concordant and discordant twins, which could be due to limited statistical power. Because patients received different immunosuppressive treatments, the repertoires may have picked up extra background noise and variability between individuals. The analysis was unable to tell different T cell subtypes apart. The results gave no support for a single strong signal or clonotype linked to IBD.

From each donor, a roughly 2.3 ml peripheral blood sample was collected into PAXgene tubes and stored at -80 degrees C. Without any T cell sorting, total RNA was extracted from whole blood using the PAXgene blood miRNA kit on an automated QIAcube. Peripheral blood from monozygotic twin pairs who were concordant or discordant for inflammatory bowel disease underwent deep TCRalpha and TCRbeta repertoire profiling using unique molecular barcoding. For every twin pair, smoking habits were documented, and each individual was categorised as a current, former or never smoker. Looking up the germline V gene yields CDR1 LGHNT and CDR2 FRNRAP. Counted from cysteine to phenylalanine, this CDR3 has 16 amino acids. A DNA sequence was not provided.

The receptor chain draws on TRBV12-5 and TRBJ2-3; lacking DNA, the TRBD2 call made by TCRdb goes unchecked. Specimen: blood. This TCR was recovered from a human donor with ulcerative colitis or Crohn's disease, or a healthy co-twin of an affected twin (not recorded which). The CDR3 sequence is CASGPGLAGGTDTQYF.